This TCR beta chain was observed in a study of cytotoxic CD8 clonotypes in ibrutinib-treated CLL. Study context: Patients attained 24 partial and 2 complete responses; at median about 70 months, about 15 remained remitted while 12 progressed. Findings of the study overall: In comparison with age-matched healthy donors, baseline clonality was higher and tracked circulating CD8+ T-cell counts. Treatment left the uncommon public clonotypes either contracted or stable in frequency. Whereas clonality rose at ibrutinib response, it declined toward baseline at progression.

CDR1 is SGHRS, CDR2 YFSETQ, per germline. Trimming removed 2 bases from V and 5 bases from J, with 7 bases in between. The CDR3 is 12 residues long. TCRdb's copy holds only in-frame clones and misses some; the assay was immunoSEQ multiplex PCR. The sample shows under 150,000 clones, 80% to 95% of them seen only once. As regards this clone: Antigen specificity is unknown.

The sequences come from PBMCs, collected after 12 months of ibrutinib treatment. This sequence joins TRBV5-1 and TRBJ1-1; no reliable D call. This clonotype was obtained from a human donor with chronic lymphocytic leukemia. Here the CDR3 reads CASSFSGTEAFF. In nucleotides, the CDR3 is TGCGCCAGCAGCTTCAGTGGAACTGAAGCTTTCTTT.